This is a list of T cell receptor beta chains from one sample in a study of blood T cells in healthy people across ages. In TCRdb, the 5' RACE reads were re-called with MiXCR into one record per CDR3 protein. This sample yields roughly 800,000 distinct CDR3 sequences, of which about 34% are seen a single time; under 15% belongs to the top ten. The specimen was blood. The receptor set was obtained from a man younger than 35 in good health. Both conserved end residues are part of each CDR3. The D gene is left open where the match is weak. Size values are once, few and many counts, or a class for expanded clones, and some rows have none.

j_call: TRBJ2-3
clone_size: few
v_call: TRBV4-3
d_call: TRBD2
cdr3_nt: TGCGCCAGCAGCCAAGAAGGTGGGCTAGCGGGGAGCACAGATACGCAGTATTTT
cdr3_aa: CASSQEGGLAGSTDTQYF

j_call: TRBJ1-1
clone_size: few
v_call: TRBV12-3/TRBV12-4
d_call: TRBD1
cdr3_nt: TGTGCCAGCAACCCCCAACAGGGGGCTTCCACTGAAGCTTTCTTT
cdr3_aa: CASNPQQGASTEAFF

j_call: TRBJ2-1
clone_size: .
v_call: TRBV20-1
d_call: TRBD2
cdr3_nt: TGCAGTGCTACTGAGACTAGCGGGAAGTACAATGAGCAGTTCTTC
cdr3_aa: CSATETSGKYNEQFF

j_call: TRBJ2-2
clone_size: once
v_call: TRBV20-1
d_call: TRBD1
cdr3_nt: TGCAGTGCTAGAGGCCGGACAGGGAAGAACACCGGGGAGCTGTTTTTT
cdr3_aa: CSARGRTGKNTGELFF

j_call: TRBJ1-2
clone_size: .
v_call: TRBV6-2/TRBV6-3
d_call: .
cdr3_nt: TGTGCCAGCAGTGACTCGGAACACTATGGCTACACCTTC
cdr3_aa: CASSDSEHYGYTF

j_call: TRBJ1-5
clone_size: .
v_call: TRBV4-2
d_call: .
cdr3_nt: TGTGCCAGCAGCCAAGGTTTCGGTCAGCCCCAGCATTTT
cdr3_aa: CASSQGFGQPQHF

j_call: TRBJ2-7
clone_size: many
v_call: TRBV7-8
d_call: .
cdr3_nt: TGTGCCAGCAGCCCCCGGGTGAACGCCTACGAGCAGTACTTC
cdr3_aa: CASSPRVNAYEQYF

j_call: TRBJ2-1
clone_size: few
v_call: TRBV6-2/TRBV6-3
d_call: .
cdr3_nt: TGTGCCAGCAGTTACCCCCTCATGTGGGTACACAATGAGCAGTTCTTC
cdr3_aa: CASSYPLMWVHNEQFF

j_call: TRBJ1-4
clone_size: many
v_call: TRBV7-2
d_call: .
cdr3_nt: TGTGCCAGCAGCCTTGCGGGGGTGGGGGAAAAACTGTTTTTT
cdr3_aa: CASSLAGVGEKLFF

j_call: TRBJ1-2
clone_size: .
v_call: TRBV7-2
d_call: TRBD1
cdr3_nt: TGTGCCAGCAGCCCGAGTTGGACAGGACCATATGGCTACACCTTC
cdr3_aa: CASSPSWTGPYGYTF

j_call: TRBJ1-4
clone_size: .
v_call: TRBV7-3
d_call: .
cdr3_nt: TGTGCCAGCAGCTTAAAGACCCCGGCGACCGATGAGAAACTGTTTTTT
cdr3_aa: CASSLKTPATDEKLFF

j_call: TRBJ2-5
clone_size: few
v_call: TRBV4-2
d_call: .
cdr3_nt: TGTGCCAGCAGCCAAGAGGGCGGGTTCCGGGAGACCCAGTACTTC
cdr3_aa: CASSQEGGFRETQYF

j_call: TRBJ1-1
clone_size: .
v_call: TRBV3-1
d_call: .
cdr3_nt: TGTGCCAGCAGCCAATCGGGGGACGGACCCGACACTGAAGCTTTCTTT
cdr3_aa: CASSQSGDGPDTEAFF

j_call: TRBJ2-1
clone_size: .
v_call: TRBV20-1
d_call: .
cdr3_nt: TGCAGTGCCCAGCTAGCCAGGGGGGCGGGTAATGAGCAGTTCTTC
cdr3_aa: CSAQLARGAGNEQFF

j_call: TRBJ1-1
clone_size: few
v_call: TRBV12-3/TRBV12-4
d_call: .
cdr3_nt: TGTGCCAGCAGTTCGACGGCCGTGTCGAACACTGAAGCTTTCTTT
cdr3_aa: CASSSTAVSNTEAFF

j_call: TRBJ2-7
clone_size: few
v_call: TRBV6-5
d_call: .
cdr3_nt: TGTGCCAGCAGTTACGGACTCTACAATGAGCAGTACTTC
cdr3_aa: CASSYGLYNEQYF

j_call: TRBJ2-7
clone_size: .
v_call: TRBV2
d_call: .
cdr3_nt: TGTGCCAGCAGTGCCAGGACGGGAGAGCAGTACTTC
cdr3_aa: CASSARTGEQYF

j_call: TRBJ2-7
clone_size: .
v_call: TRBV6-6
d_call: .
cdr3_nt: TGTGCCAGTCGGCCAGGGTTTAACGAGCAGTACTTC
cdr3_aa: CASRPGFNEQYF

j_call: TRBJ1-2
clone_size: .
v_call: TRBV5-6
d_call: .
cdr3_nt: TGTGCCAGCAGCCCGGTGGCGGGCTCCTATGGCTACACCTTC
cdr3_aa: CASSPVAGSYGYTF

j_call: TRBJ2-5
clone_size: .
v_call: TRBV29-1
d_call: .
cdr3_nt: TGCAGCGTTGAAAAGACTAGCCAAGAGACCCAGTACTTC
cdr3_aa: CSVEKTSQETQYF

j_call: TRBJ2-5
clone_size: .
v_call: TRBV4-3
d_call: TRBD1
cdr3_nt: TGCGCCAGCAGGAGCGAACAGGGGGTGGAGGAGCAGTACTTC
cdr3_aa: CASRSEQGVEEQYF

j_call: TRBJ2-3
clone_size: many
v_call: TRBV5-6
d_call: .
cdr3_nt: TGTGCCAGCAGCTTGGAGCTAGGACCAATTTTGTCAGATACGCAGTATTTT
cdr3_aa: CASSLELGPILSDTQYF

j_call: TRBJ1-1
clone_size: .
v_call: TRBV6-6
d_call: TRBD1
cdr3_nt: TGTGCCAGCAGTTACGGTGACAGGGGTGAAGCTTTCTTT
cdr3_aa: CASSYGDRGEAFF

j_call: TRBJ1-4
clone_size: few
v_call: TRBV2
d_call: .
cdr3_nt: TGTGCCAGCAGTGGACGACAGGACCCAACTAATGAAAAACTGTTTTTT
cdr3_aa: CASSGRQDPTNEKLFF

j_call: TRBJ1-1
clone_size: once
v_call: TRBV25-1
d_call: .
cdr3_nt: TGTGCCAGTAGCAAGGAGGTCGGGAACACTGAAGCTTTCTTT
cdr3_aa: CASSKEVGNTEAFF

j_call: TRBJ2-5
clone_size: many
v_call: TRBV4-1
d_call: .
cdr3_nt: TGCGCCAGCAGCCAAGAGTCCCGCAGAGAGACCCAGTACTTC
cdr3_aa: CASSQESRRETQYF

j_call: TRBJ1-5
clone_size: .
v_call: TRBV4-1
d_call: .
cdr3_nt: TGCGCCAGCAGCCTCCGACAAAATAGCAATCAGCCCCAGCATTTT
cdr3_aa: CASSLRQNSNQPQHF

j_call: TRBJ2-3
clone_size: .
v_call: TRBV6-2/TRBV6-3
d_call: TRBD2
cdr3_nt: TGTGCCAGTGGGACTAGCGCCTTTGTGGATACGCAGTATTTT
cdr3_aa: CASGTSAFVDTQYF

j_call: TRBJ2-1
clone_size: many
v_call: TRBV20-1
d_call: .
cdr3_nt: TGCAGTGCTACCCCCCATCCGGATTCCTCCCACTACAATGAGCAGTTCTTC
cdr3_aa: CSATPHPDSSHYNEQFF

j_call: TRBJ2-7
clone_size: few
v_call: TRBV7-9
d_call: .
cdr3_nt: TGTGCCAGCAGCGTAGGAATAGGTGACTACGAGCAGTACTTC
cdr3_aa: CASSVGIGDYEQYF

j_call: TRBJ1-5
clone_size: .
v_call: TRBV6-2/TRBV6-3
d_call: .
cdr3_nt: TGTGCCAGCAGTTACCGAGTGGGGGTGGGCCAGCCCCAGCATTTT
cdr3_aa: CASSYRVGVGQPQHF

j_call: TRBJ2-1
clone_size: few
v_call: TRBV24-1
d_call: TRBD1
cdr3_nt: TGTGCCACCAGTCCGGGACAGGGGGCTTATAATGAGCAGTTCTTC
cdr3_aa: CATSPGQGAYNEQFF

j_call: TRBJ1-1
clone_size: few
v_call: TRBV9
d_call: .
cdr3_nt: TGTGCCAGCAGCCCCGCTGGGGGCTCTGAAGCTTTCTTT
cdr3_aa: CASSPAGGSEAFF

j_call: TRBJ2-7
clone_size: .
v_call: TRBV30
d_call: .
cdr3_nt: TGTGCCTGGAGTAAAGCCTACGAGCAGTACTTC
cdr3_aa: CAWSKAYEQYF

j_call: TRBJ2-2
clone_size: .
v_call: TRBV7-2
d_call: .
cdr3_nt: TGTGCCAGCAGGCCGATTCCCGGGCAGAACGGGGAGCTGTTTTTT
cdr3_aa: CASRPIPGQNGELFF

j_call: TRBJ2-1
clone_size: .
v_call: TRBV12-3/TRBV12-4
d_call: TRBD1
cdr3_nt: TGTGCCAGCAGACCCCGGGACAGGGTAGATGAGCAGTTCTTC
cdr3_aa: CASRPRDRVDEQFF